The clone carrying this T cell receptor (beta chain) appeared many times. J lost 4 bases, V lost 6 bases, and 9 bases had no gene match. Germline values: CDR1 MNHNS, CDR2 SASEGT. The CDR3 sequence is 15 residues long. This specimen comes from a study of cytomegalovirus exposure and HLA in healthy donors. Produced via immunoSEQ multiplex PCR; TCRdb's table is partial and in-frame only. The data contain about 170,000 clones, about 89% of them singletons. This sequence originates from a man younger than 35 in good health and CMV-seropositive. The chain is built from TRBV6-1 and TRBJ2-5, with 9 bases fitting TRBD1. The sequenced material came from PBMCs. The CDR3 protein is CASSTSTGGVETQYF. CDR3 coding DNA: TGTGCCAGCAGCACCTCGACAGGGGGGGTAGAGACCCAGTACTTC.